These 20 T cell receptor beta chains originate from one sample sequenced in a study of T cell changes during pregnancy in multiple sclerosis. Sequenced by immunoSEQ multiplex PCR; TCRdb stores in-frame clones only, minus some. The data hold approximately 100,000 clones, with about 94% observed a single time. Sequences were derived from peripheral blood, sampled in the third trimester of pregnancy. The receptors originated from a female donor with multiple sclerosis, enrolled in a pregnancy study.

The chain employs TRBV6-1 and TRBJ1-1; D is unclear. Trimming removed 2 bases from V and 2 bases from J, with 15 bases in between. The CDR3 is 16 residues long. Per the germline V gene, CDR1 is MNHNS and CDR2 is SASEGT. The CDR3 region is CASSERPAGINTEAFF. The DNA for the CDR3 is TGTGCCAGCAGTGAAAGACCCGCGGGGATCAACACTGAAGCTTTCTTT.

This clone has just one count. This chain links TRBV10-3 with TRBJ2-3; possibly TRBD2 for D (6 bases). Trimming took off 0 bases at V and 3 bases at J, with 13 bases between the two ends. Germline CDR1 is ENHRY and CDR2 is SYGVKD. The CDR3 is 16 residues long. CDR3 protein: CAISESTGSGTDTQYF. DNA for the CDR3: TGTGCCATCAGTGAGTCGACCGGGAGCGGAACAGATACGCAGTATTTT.

In this sample, this clone turned up once. V usage is TRBV19 and J usage is TRBJ2-7; 9 positions match TRBD1. The CDR3 length is 16 residues. Germline CDR1 and CDR2: LNHDA and SQIVND (reference sequence). Trimming cost V 3 bases and J 5 bases; bases outside gene matches: 11. CDR3 sequence: CASSISSGQGGHEQYF. The CDR3 nucleotides are TGTGCCAGTAGTATCTCTTCGGGACAGGGCGGCCACGAGCAGTACTTC.

This chain uses TRBV5-1 with TRBJ2-3, with TRBD2 matching over 9 bases. The germline V gene encodes CDR1 SGHRS and CDR2 YFSETQ. There are 16 residues in the CDR3. The V gene end was trimmed by 4 bases and the J gene end by 1 base; junction bases not matched to a gene: 7. CDR3 region: CASSLVGGRGTDTQYF. The CDR3 region has the DNA TGCGCCAGCAGCCTGGTAGGCGGGAGGGGCACAGATACGCAGTATTTT.

The J gene is TRBJ1-4, the V gene TRBV27; D not resolved. Trimming cost V 5 bases and J 8 bases, with 12 bases left between them. The CDR3 has 13 residues. From germline, CDR1 is MNHEY and CDR2 SMNVEV (reference sequence). The CDR3 DNA is TGTGCCAGCAGTCTTCGCGTTGAGGAAAAACTGTTTTTT. It translates to CASSLRVEEKLFF.

As to this clone: The junction differs from germline at one of its ends, possibly a read error. V usage is TRBV7-7 and J usage is TRBJ2-2, with a tentative D call TRBD1 (6 bases). Germline V gives CDR1 SSHAT, CDR2 FNYEAQ (reference sequence). The CDR3 runs to 15 residues. CDR3 DNA sequence: TGTGCTAGCAGCTCAGGGGTTAGGGGCACCGGGGAGCTGTTTTTT. The encoded protein is CASSSGVRGTGELFF.

The chain combines TRBV7-9 with TRBJ1-1, with TRBD1 as a possible D gene (6 bases). V shed 6 bases and J shed 11 bases, with 16 bases lying between them. Germline CDR1 is SEHNR and CDR2 is FQNEAQ (reference sequence). This CDR3 contains 12 residues. The CDR3: CASSFGQPGAFF. CDR3 coding DNA: TGTGCCAGCAGTTTCGGACAGCCTGGGGCTTTCTTT.

The genes are TRBV7-2 and TRBJ2-7; D may be TRBD1 (6 bases). V lost 5 bases and J 3 bases, leaving 8 bases between the germline ends. CDR3 length: 12 residues. Germline V gene data show CDR1 as SGHTA and CDR2 as FQGNSA. In DNA form, the CDR3 reads TGTGCCAGCAGCAAGGACAGCTACGAGCAGTACTTC. This encodes CASSKDSYEQYF.

The chain recombines TRBV14 with TRBJ2-1; D is ambiguous. Germline CDR1 SGHDN, CDR2 FVKESK. V gave up 0 bases and J gave up 15 bases, with 12 bases separating them. The CDR3 is 12 amino acids. CDR3 residues: CASSQDEEFLFF. CDR3 coding DNA: TGTGCCAGCAGCCAAGATGAGGAGTTTCTGTTCTTC.

This chain links TRBV25-1 with TRBJ2-6; D not certain. Trimming shortened V by 6 bases and J by 0 bases, and 3 bases separated the two germline ends. The CDR3 covers 13 residues. CDR1 and CDR2 from the germline V gene are MGHDK and SYGVNS. The CDR3 nucleotides read TGTGCCAGCAGGAGCTCTGGGGCCAACGTCCTGACTTTC. Protein sequence: CASRSSGANVLTF.

This clone was seen once. The rearrangement uses TRBV28 and TRBJ1-5; perhaps TRBD1 as D (6 bases). Between the trimmed V and J ends, which lost 2 bases and 9 bases, there was a span of 14 bases. Germline V gene data show CDR1 as MDHEN and CDR2 as SYDVKM. The CDR3 contains 14 residues. This chain's CDR3 is CASSLTRGPRPQHF. The CDR3 DNA reads as TGTGCCAGCAGTTTAACCAGGGGACCCAGGCCCCAGCATTTT.

The chain joins TRBV11-2 to TRBJ2-1; TRBD2 agrees at 7 bases. Germline V gene lookup returns CDR1 SGHAT and CDR2 FQNNGV. The trim removed 5 bases at V and 5 bases at J, leaving 3 bases unmatched. This CDR3 region has 13 residues. For the CDR3, the DNA is TGTGCCAGCAGCCGGACTAGGAACAATGAGCAGTTCTTC. Encoded protein: CASSRTRNNEQFF. Full variable domain (outside the CDR3, taken from reference TRBV11-2 and TRBJ2-1): EAGVAQSPRYKIIEKRQSVAFWCNPISGHATLYWYQQILGQGPKLLIQFQNNGVVDDSQLPKDRFSAERLKGVDSTLKIQPAKLEDSAVYLCASSRTRNNEQFFGPGTRLTVL.

The V and J genes are TRBV7-9 and TRBJ2-1, with a weak D call TRBD1 (6 bases). V was cut by 3 bases and J by 6 bases, with 18 bases left in between. The CDR3 contains 16 residues. CDR1 is SEHNR and CDR2 is FQNEAQ in the germline V gene (reference sequence). CDR3 DNA sequence: TGTGCCAGCAGCTTTGTGCTGGGGACAAGACGCAATGAGCAGTTCTTC. As protein: CASSFVLGTRRNEQFF.

The V gene is TRBV5-4, the J gene TRBJ2-1; TRBD2 is a possible D gene (6 bases). Germline-derived CDR1 and CDR2 are SGHNT and YYREEE (reference sequence). CDR3 length: 13 amino acids. The ends were cut back, 7 bases at V and 6 bases at J, with 14 bases in the middle. The CDR3 DNA reads TGTGCCAGCCAATTGGACTACCCCAATGAGCAGTTCTTC. Translation: CASQLDYPNEQFF.

The rearrangement uses TRBV5-6 and TRBJ2-6; TRBD1 agrees at 8 bases. The trim removed 6 bases at V and 1 base at J, leaving 12 bases unmatched. Germline V CDR1 and CDR2: SGHDT, YYEEEE. This CDR3 has 18 residues. CDR3 DNA: TGTGCCAGCACCACGAGGGCAGGGGGCGATTCTGGGGCCAACGTCCTGACTTTC. Encoded protein: CASTTRAGGDSGANVLTF.

V gene TRBV9 combines with J gene TRBJ2-7; the match to TRBD2 covers 10 bases. In germline, CDR1 is SGDLS, CDR2 YYNGEE. With 0 bases clipped from V and 3 bases from J, the junction kept 6 bases outside the gene matches. This CDR3 contains 16 residues. The CDR3 DNA reads TGTGCCAGCAGCGTAGGCCTAGCGGGAGCCCACTACGAGCAGTACTTC. Translation gives CASSVGLAGAHYEQYF.

The CDR3 nucleotides read TGTGCCTGGAGTGGGCGGGGGTACAATGAGCAGTTCTTC. This gives the protein CAWSGRGYNEQFF. The chain recombines TRBV30 with TRBJ2-1; 7 nucleotides line up with TRBD2. CDR3 length: 13 amino acids. Germline CDR1 reads GTSNPN; CDR2 reads SVGIG (reference sequence). The V gene end was trimmed by 1 base and the J gene end by 4 bases; junction bases not matched to a gene: 1.

The chain carries TRBV21-1 and TRBJ2-7; the listed D gene, TRBD2, was not tested against the DNA. TRBV21-1 has pseudogene status. The CDR3 is made up of 14 amino acids. This CDR3 is CASSKTSGIYEQYF. The CDR3 DNA reads as TGTGCCAGCAGTAAGACTAGCGGGATCTACGAGCAGTACTTC.

This clone has a single count. The chain joins TRBV11-2 to TRBJ2-1, with TRBD2 identical over 7 bases. CDR1 is SGHAT and CDR2 is FQNNGV in the germline V gene. Trimming cost V 1 base and J 7 bases; bases outside gene matches: 4. The CDR3 is 14 residues long. The CDR3 spells CASSLGYGGNEQFF. The CDR3, as DNA: TGTGCCAGCAGCTTAGGGTACGGGGGGAATGAGCAGTTCTTC.

The chain combines TRBV21-1 with TRBJ2-1; the D call of TRBD1 is as the table states it, not checked on the DNA. TRBV21-1 is an annotated pseudogene. The CDR3 totals 12 residues. The CDR3 DNA follows: TGTGCCAGCGGGCTCCCCTACAATGAGCAGTTCTTC. Its protein is CASGLPYNEQFF.